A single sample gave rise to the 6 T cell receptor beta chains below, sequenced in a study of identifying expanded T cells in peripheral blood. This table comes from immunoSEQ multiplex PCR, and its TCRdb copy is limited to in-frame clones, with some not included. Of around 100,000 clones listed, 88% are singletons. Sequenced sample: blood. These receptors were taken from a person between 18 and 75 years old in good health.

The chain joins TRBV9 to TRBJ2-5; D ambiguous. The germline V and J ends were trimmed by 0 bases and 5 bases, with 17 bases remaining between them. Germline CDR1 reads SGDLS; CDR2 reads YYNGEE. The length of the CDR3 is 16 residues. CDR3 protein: CASSVDSDESLETQYF. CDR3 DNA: TGTGCCAGCAGCGTAGACTCCGACGAGAGTCTGGAGACCCAGTACTTC.

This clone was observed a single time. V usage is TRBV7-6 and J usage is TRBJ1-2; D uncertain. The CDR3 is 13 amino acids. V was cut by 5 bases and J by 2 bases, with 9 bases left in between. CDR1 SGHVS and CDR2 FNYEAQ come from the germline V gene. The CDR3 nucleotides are TGTGCCAGCAGCCCCCAGGAAAACTATGGCTACACCTTC. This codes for CASSPQENYGYTF.

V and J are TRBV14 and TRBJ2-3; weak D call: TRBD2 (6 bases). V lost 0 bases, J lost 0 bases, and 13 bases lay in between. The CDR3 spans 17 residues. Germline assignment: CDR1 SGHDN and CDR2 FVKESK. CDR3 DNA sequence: TGTGCCAGCAGCCAAGATTTCCGGGGGAAGAGCACAGATACGCAGTATTTT. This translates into CASSQDFRGKSTDTQYF.

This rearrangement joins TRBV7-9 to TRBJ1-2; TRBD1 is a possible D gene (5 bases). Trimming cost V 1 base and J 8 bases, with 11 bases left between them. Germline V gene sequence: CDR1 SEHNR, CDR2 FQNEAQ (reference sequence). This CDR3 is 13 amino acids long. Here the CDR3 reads CASSLGQGSGYTF. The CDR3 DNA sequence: TGTGCCAGCAGCTTAGGGCAGGGAAGCGGCTACACCTTC.

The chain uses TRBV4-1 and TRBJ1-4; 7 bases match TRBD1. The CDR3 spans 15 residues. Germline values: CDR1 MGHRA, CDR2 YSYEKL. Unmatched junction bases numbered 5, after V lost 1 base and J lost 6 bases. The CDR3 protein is CASSQVNRGYEKLFF. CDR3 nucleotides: TGCGCCAGCAGCCAAGTCAACAGGGGTTATGAAAAACTGTTTTTT.

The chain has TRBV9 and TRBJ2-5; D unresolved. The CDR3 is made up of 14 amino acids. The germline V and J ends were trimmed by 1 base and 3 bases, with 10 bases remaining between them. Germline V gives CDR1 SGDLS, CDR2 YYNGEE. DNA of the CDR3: TGTGCCAGCAGCGTAAGGGCAGCTAAAGAGACCCAGTACTTC. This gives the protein CASSVRAAKETQYF.